Below, one TCR beta chain is given with its context. The antigen is unknown. This entry is derived from a study of cytomegalovirus exposure and HLA in healthy donors. Notes on the study in general: Presence/absence analyses rested on an assumption that sequencing depth was roughly uniform across donors. Common viral pathogens seemed, in a later analysis, to connect with several of the most significant clusters.

V dropped 4 bases and J dropped 6 bases, with 16 bases sitting between them. This CDR3 comprises 14 residues. From germline, CDR1 is SGDLS and CDR2 YYNGEE. The PCR employed 60 Vbeta primers together with 13 Jbeta primers. How the authors handled the data: Among the unique TCR beta chains that a later analysis counted, about 84 million in all, 10 million to 14 million were shared. TCRdb keeps only in-frame clones here, not all; method: immunoSEQ multiplex PCR. That table gives V, J and clone size, and the DNA gave D and trimming. The table records some 200,000 clones, approximately 88% of them present only once.

Input material: PBMCs. J is TRBJ1-2 and V is TRBV9; perhaps TRBD1 as D (6 bases). This clonotype was sampled from a boy aged 2 to 9 in good health and CMV-seronegative. The chain's CDR3 is CASSPILQGNGYTF. CDR3 nucleotides: TGTGCCAGCAGCCCGATTCTACAGGGTAATGGCTACACCTTC.